The 29 T cell receptor beta chains below were found in one sample sequenced in a study of T-cell reconstitution after alpha-beta-depleted transplantation in children. Using unique molecular identifiers, the investigators prepared the TCRbeta library. TCRdb recomputed calls from the PCR reads with MiXCR, one row per CDR3 protein. The profile shows some 300,000 distinct CDR3 sequences, about 9.4% of them singletons. The source material was PBMCs, sampled before TCRalphabeta/CD19-depleted stem cell transplant. Receptors originate from a boy under two years old with acute myeloid leukemia, due to receive a stem cell transplant.

The chain couples TRBV7-2 to TRBJ2-7; 12 bases agree with TRBD2. CDR1 and CDR2 (germline): SGHTA, FQGNSA. There are 15 residues in the CDR3. The trim removed 4 bases at V and 6 bases at J, leaving 7 bases unmatched. CDR3 region: CASSWMTSGGLEQYF. CDR3 in DNA: TGTGCCAGCAGCTGGATGACTAGCGGGGGACTCGAGCAGTACTTC.

This clonotype was detected a few times. This sequence joins TRBV7-3 and TRBJ2-1; 8 bases agree with TRBD2. This CDR3 contains 17 residues. Germline CDR1 and CDR2: SGHTA and FQGTGA. Unmatched junction bases numbered 9, after V lost 5 bases and J lost 0 bases. CDR3 sequence (DNA): TGTGCCAGCAGCCCCCGACTAGCGCGGAGCTCCTACAATGAGCAGTTCTTC. Its translation is CASSPRLARSSYNEQFF.

At least ten counts were recorded for this clonotype. V is TRBV6-2 or TRBV6-3 and J is TRBJ2-1; no clear D. V dropped 7 bases and J dropped 2 bases, with 9 bases sitting between them. The V gene's germline CDR1 is MNHEY and CDR2 SVGEGT. The CDR3 is 13 residues long. The CDR3, as DNA: TGTGCCAGCATGGTAGGGCCCTACAATGAGCAGTTCTTC. Translated, it gives CASMVGPYNEQFF.

This clonotype occurred many times. The chain carries TRBV29-1 and TRBJ2-7; the match to TRBD1 covers 9 bases. V was pared by 3 bases and J by 0 bases, with 3 bases of the junction left unmatched. The CDR3 contains 14 residues. Germline lookup yields CDR1 SQVTM and CDR2 ANQGSEA. DNA for the CDR3: TGCAGCGTTGAGGGGACAGGGAGCTCCTACGAGCAGTACTTC. The encoded protein is CSVEGTGSSYEQYF.

This clonotype was seen at least ten times. The chain is built from TRBV29-1 and TRBJ2-7; tentatively, D is TRBD1 or TRBD2 (5 bases each). The germline V gene encodes CDR1 SQVTM and CDR2 ANQGSEA. The length of the CDR3 is 13 residues. Trimming shortened V by 4 bases and J by 2 bases, and 12 bases separated the two germline ends. This CDR3 reads CSVARGQAYEQYF. As DNA, the CDR3 is TGCAGCGTTGCGAGGGGTCAAGCCTACGAGCAGTACTTC.

This clonotype was detected only a few times. The chain is built from TRBV6-5 and TRBJ2-5, with no clear D. V lost 0 bases to trimming and J lost 5 bases, with 13 bases between them. CDR3 size: 15 residues. Germline assignment: CDR1 MNHEY and CDR2 SVGAGI. In DNA form, the CDR3 reads TGTGCCAGCAGTTACTCGCTACGGGCGCAGGAGACCCAGTACTTC. It encodes CASSYSLRAQETQYF.

This clonotype was detected many times. The chain links TRBV20-1 to TRBJ1-5; 7 bases fit TRBD1. Germline assignment: CDR1 DFQATT and CDR2 SNEGSKA (reference sequence). The CDR3 runs to 14 residues. V dropped 0 bases and J dropped 3; count of bases not matched to a gene: 2. CDR3 bases: TGCAGTGCTAGAGAGGGGACAGACAATCAGCCCCAGCATTTT. Amino acids: CSAREGTDNQPQHF.

This CDR3 is CSAREAGRGGTGELFF. As DNA, the CDR3 is TGCAGTGCTAGGGAGGCTGGGCGGGGTGGCACCGGGGAGCTGTTTTTT. This chain links TRBV20-1 with TRBJ2-2; D is perhaps TRBD2 (6 bases). V was trimmed by 3 bases and J by 4 bases, leaving 18 bases between them. The CDR3 extends over 16 amino acids. Germline-derived CDR1 and CDR2 are DFQATT and SNEGSKA (reference sequence).

Comments on this clonotype: This could be a read error, since a much larger clone is one nucleotide away. This rearrangement joins TRBV13 to TRBJ2-7; 8 bases are a match to TRBD1. The CDR3 has 15 residues. Germline-derived CDR1 and CDR2 are PRHDT and FYEKMQ (reference sequence). CDR3 sequence reads: CASSNGGQGFYEPYF. The CDR3 bases are TGTGCCAGCAGCAATGGTGGACAGGGCTTCTACGAGCCGTACTTC.

This rearrangement joins TRBV5-1 to TRBJ2-3, with D possibly TRBD2 on 6 matching bases. The CDR3 spans 14 residues. Trimming took 4 bases from V and 8 from J, leaving 17 bases between them. CDR1 and CDR2 from the germline V gene are SGHRS and YFSETQ. CDR3 sequence: CASSRGGDLATQYF. The CDR3 nucleotides are TGCGCCAGCAGCCGAGGAGGGGACTTAGCTACGCAGTATTTT.

This clonotype occurred a few times. This sequence joins TRBV20-1 and TRBJ2-7, with TRBD2 identical over 7 bases. Germline V CDR1 and CDR2: DFQATT, SNEGSKA (reference sequence). The CDR3 extends over 12 amino acids. J was trimmed by 3 bases and V by 3 bases; bases with no gene match: 2. Here the CDR3 DNA reads TGCAGTGCTAGTGCTAGCGGCTACGAGCAGTACTTC. Translated, it gives CSASASGYEQYF.

As concerns this clonotype: This may be a read error, as it is one base from a much larger clone. The chain recombines TRBV4-3 with TRBJ1-1; tentatively, D is TRBD1 (5 bases). This CDR3 is 17 amino acids long. From germline, CDR1 is LGHNA and CDR2 YSLEER. V was trimmed by 2 bases and J by 3 bases, leaving 19 bases between them. The CDR3 protein is CASSQRGAGGGYTEAFF. In nucleotides, the CDR3 is TGCGCCAGCAGCCAAAGAGGTGCGGGCGGGGGTTACACTGAAGCTTTCTTT.

In its sample, this clonotype was seen a few times. V and J are TRBV9 and TRBJ2-7; perhaps TRBD2 as D (6 bases). Trimming pared 4 bases from V and 2 bases from J, leaving 13 bases between. This CDR3 is built from 14 residues. Germline CDR1 is SGDLS and CDR2 is YYNGEE. CDR3 in DNA: TGTGCCAGCAGCCCAGGAGGGGAAGCCTACGAGCAGTACTTC. This sequence encodes CASSPGGEAYEQYF.

This clonotype has at least ten counts. This chain links TRBV24-1 with TRBJ2-1; 7 bases are a match to TRBD1. The CDR3 totals 13 residues. Germline V gene sequence: CDR1 KGHDR, CDR2 SFDVKD. V lost 12 bases, J lost 8 bases, and 12 bases stayed unmatched. The CDR3 DNA is TGTGCCGCAAACAGGGGTAATGGAGATGAGCAGTTCTTC. Encoded protein: CAANRGNGDEQFF.

This clonotype has only a few counts. The chain has TRBV20-1 and TRBJ2-7; D might be TRBD2 (7 bases). Germline V gene sequence: CDR1 DFQATT, CDR2 SNEGSKA (reference sequence). The CDR3 covers 15 residues. Between the trimmed V and J ends, which lost 0 bases and 2 bases, there was a span of 14 bases. The DNA of the CDR3 is TGCAGTGCTAGAGATGGAACGGGGGGCACCTACGAGCAGTACTTC. Translating it yields CSARDGTGGTYEQYF.

In this sample, this clonotype turned up many times. This chain uses TRBV6-1 with TRBJ2-5; D gene uncertain. The CDR3 sequence is 13 residues long. V shed 8 bases and J shed 2 bases, with 12 bases lying between them. Germline assignment: CDR1 MNHNS and CDR2 SASEGT. The CDR3 bases are TGTGCCAGCTATGGGGTTTATCAAGAGACCCAGTACTTC. Translating gives CASYGVYQETQYF.

A few counts support this clonotype. The rearrangement uses TRBV20-1 and TRBJ1-4; 7 bases are shared with TRBD1. CDR1 and CDR2 (germline): DFQATT, SNEGSKA (reference sequence). The CDR3 has 15 amino acids. With V trimmed by 3 bases and J by 0 bases, 4 bases remained unmatched. For the CDR3, the DNA is TGCAGTGCTAGTGGGACAGCCGCAACTAATGAAAAACTGTTTTTT. Protein product: CSASGTAATNEKLFF.

This clonotype was counted only a few times. The V call is TRBV7-2, the J call TRBJ1-6, with 10 positions matching TRBD1. Germline V gene lookup returns CDR1 SGHTA and CDR2 FQGNSA. The trim removed 2 bases at V and 10 bases at J, leaving 2 bases unmatched. The CDR3 is 14 amino acids. CDR3 nucleotide sequence: TGTGCCAGCAGCTTACGACAGGGGGCGTCACCCCTCCACTTT. Protein product: CASSLRQGASPLHF.

This clonotype was seen many times. The chain uses TRBV21-1 and TRBJ2-2. TRBV21-1 is recorded as a pseudogene. CDR3 length: 10 amino acids. The CDR3 DNA is TGTGCCAGCTTGGACGGGGAGCTGTTTTTT. Protein sequence: CASLDGELFF.

This clonotype has at least ten counts. The chain uses TRBV19 and TRBJ2-1; TRBD1 aligns across 7 bases. Per germline, CDR1 LNHDA and CDR2 SQIVND (reference sequence). This CDR3 is 14 amino acids long. Trimming cost V 10 bases and J 6 bases; bases outside gene matches: 12. CDR3 in DNA: TGTGCCACCCAGTACAGGGGTACCCTCAATGAGCAGTTCTTC. Its translation: CATQYRGTLNEQFF.

The table lists this clonotype with many counts. This chain joins TRBV7-2 and TRBJ2-7; D call uncertain. The ends were cut back, 4 bases at V and 0 bases at J, with 7 bases in the middle. Germline values: CDR1 SGHTA, CDR2 FQGNSA. The CDR3 is made up of 13 amino acids. The CDR3 nucleotides are TGTGCCAGCAGCTCCCCAAGCTCCTACGAGCAGTACTTC. Translating gives CASSSPSSYEQYF.

This clonotype was picked up many times. The genes are TRBV5-4 and TRBJ2-1; TRBD2 is a possible D gene (6 bases). CDR1 is SGHNT and CDR2 is YYREEE in the germline V gene (reference sequence). V shed 0 bases and J shed 7 bases, with 11 bases lying between them. The CDR3 covers 14 residues. Here the CDR3 reads CASSLAGVWNEQFF. In DNA, the CDR3 is TGTGCCAGCAGCTTGGCGGGAGTCTGGAATGAGCAGTTCTTC. Supplemented by reference TRBV5-4 and TRBJ2-1, the full variable domain reads ETGVTQSPTHLIKTRGQQVTLRCSSQSGHNTVSWYQQALGQGPQFIFQYYREEENGRGNFPPRFSGLQFPNYSSELNVNALELDDSALYLCASSLAGVWNEQFFGPGTRLTVL.

Ten or more counts support this clonotype. CDR3 residues: CAISGRPNEKLFF. CDR3 in DNA: TGTGCCATCAGTGGAAGGCCTAATGAAAAACTGTTTTTT. The chain carries TRBV10-3 and TRBJ1-4; D remains ambiguous. The CDR3 has 13 residues. V lost 4 bases and J 3 bases, leaving 6 bases between the germline ends. In germline, CDR1 is ENHRY, CDR2 SYGVKD.

The table lists this clonotype with many counts. This chain joins TRBV7-9 and TRBJ1-1; D is uncertain. This CDR3 comprises 13 residues. Germline V gene lookup returns CDR1 SEHNR and CDR2 FQNEAQ (reference sequence). The V end was cut by 5 bases, the J end by 0 bases, with 7 bases between. The DNA of the CDR3 is TGTGCCAGCAGCGACACAGTGAACACTGAAGCTTTCTTT. This encodes CASSDTVNTEAFF.

This clonotype has at least ten counts. The rearrangement links TRBV5-1 to TRBJ2-7, with 7 nucleotides matching TRBD2. This CDR3 spans 14 amino acids. Germline V gives CDR1 SGHRS, CDR2 YFSETQ. The junction had 6 bases not matched to a gene; V was cut back by 4 bases and J by 2 bases. The chain's CDR3 is CASSHAGTTYEQYF. The CDR3 DNA reads TGCGCCAGCAGCCACGCCGGGACTACCTACGAGCAGTACTTC.

This clonotype was recorded at least ten times. The chain links TRBV20-1 to TRBJ2-3; no reliable D call. CDR3 length: 10 residues. Germline V gene data show CDR1 as DFQATT and CDR2 as SNEGSKA (reference sequence). With 5 bases removed from V and 6 bases from J, the gap between germline ends came to 6 bases. The CDR3 sequence is CSASRDTQYF. The CDR3 DNA sequence: TGCAGTGCTTCTAGGGATACGCAGTATTTT.

Ten or more counts support this clonotype. CDR3 sequence reads: CASSWEGSPTDTQYF. In DNA, the CDR3 is TGCGCCAGCAGCTGGGAGGGTTCCCCCACAGATACGCAGTATTTT. This sequence joins TRBV5-1 and TRBJ2-3; TRBD2 aligns across 7 bases. Germline CDR1 SGHRS, CDR2 YFSETQ. The CDR3 covers 15 residues. V trimming: 3 bases; J trimming: 2 bases; junction bases outside the gene matches: 6.

This clonotype occurred a few times. This chain uses TRBV29-1 with TRBJ2-7; TRBD1 might be the D (5 bases). V lost 6 bases to trimming and J lost 5 bases, with 11 bases between them. The CDR3 loop spans 11 amino acids. Germline V CDR1 and CDR2: SQVTM, ANQGSEA. CDR3 loop: CSVRVWDEQYF. CDR3 sequence (DNA): TGCAGCGTCAGGGTCTGGGACGAGCAGTACTTC.

This clonotype was counted ten times or more. The V call is TRBV3-1, the J call TRBJ1-1; tentative D call: TRBD1 (5 bases). The CDR3 has 13 residues. The germline gives CDR1 LGHDT, CDR2 YNNKEL (reference sequence). V was cut by 3 bases and J by 4 bases, with 9 bases left in between. This CDR3 reads CASSHSGPTEAFF. The DNA for the CDR3 is TGTGCCAGCAGCCACTCAGGGCCCACTGAAGCTTTCTTT.